A selection of T cell receptor beta chains follows, all from one sample in a study of T cells in Graves' hyperthyroidism and ophthalmopathy. TCRdb passed the multiplex PCR reads through MiXCR, listing each CDR3 protein once. Seen here are nearly 600,000 distinct CDR3 sequences, 13% to 15% observed once, and the top ten hold around 7%. The sequenced sample consisted of blood. All receptors come from a young woman with Graves' ophthalmopathy. Both conserved end residues are part of each CDR3. A D gene is named only where the DNA matches it firmly. Size is stated for part of the rows, as once, few or many counts, or as a class when the clone is expanded.

v_gene	abundance	j_gene	d_gene	CDR3aa	CDR3nt
TRBV15	-	TRBJ2-1	-	CATSTDGGPRDFPLREQFF	TGTGCCACCAGCACAGATGGTGGCCCTCGGGACTTCCCTCTTCGGGAGCAGTTCTTC
TRBV7-9	many	TRBJ2-5	TRBD2	CASSAPGLADVRETQYF	TGTGCCAGCAGCGCGCCGGGACTAGCGGATGTTAGGGAGACCCAGTACTTC
TRBV4-1	few	TRBJ1-2	TRBD1	CASSQDFPQGPGGYTF	TGCGCCAGCAGCCAAGATTTCCCACAGGGGCCGGGGGGCTACACCTTC
TRBV28	many	TRBJ2-2	-	CASSLWASVATGELFF	TGTGCCAGCAGTTTATGGGCTTCTGTGGCAACCGGGGAGCTGTTTTTT
TRBV7-2	many	TRBJ2-1	-	CASRKDYNEQFF	TGTGCCAGCAGAAAGGACTACAATGAGCAGTTCTTC
TRBV6-6	many	TRBJ2-3	TRBD2	CASITRDYDTDTQYF	TGTGCCAGCATTACTCGGGACTACGACACAGATACGCAGTATTTT
TRBV20-1	-	TRBJ2-3	-	CSASKPGTDTQYF	TGCAGTGCTAGTAAGCCTGGCACAGATACGCAGTATTTT
TRBV6-1	many	TRBJ1-1	-	CASSEYFLPTANTEAFF	TGTGCCAGCAGTGAGTATTTCCTCCCTACAGCGAACACTGAAGCTTTCTTT
TRBV30	many	TRBJ2-2	-	CAWNPNTGELFF	TGTGCCTGGAACCCTAACACCGGGGAGCTGTTTTTT
TRBV15	-	TRBJ2-5	-	CATSREWGGQETQYF	TGTGCCACCAGCAGAGAATGGGGAGGCCAAGAGACCCAGTACTTC
TRBV24-1	few	TRBJ2-1	-	CATSDPRSGRYNEQFF	TGTGCCACCAGTGATCCCAGGTCGGGACGATACAATGAGCAGTTCTTC
TRBV11-2	many	TRBJ2-5	TRBD2	CASSSRGLGETQYF	TGTGCCAGCAGCTCTAGGGGACTAGGGGAGACCCAGTACTTC
TRBV28	many	TRBJ2-7	-	CASSLGRGRSSYEQYF	TGTGCCAGCAGTCTCGGGCGTGGGAGGAGCTCCTACGAGCAGTACTTC
TRBV29-1	few	TRBJ1-2	-	CSVEGVDHGYTF	TGCAGCGTTGAGGGAGTGGATCATGGCTACACCTTC
TRBV5-6	many	TRBJ1-2	TRBD1	CASSRFDRDGYTF	TGTGCCAGCAGCCGGTTCGACAGGGATGGCTACACCTTC
TRBV5-1	many	TRBJ2-1	TRBD2	CASIRASGIYNEQFF	TGCGCCAGCATAAGGGCTAGCGGAATATACAATGAGCAGTTCTTC
TRBV14	-	TRBJ2-7	-	CASSQAGATSYEQYF	TGTGCCAGCAGCCAAGCGGGAGCAACGAGCTACGAGCAGTACTTC
TRBV2	-	TRBJ1-4	TRBD1	CASSERQGGVKLFF	TGTGCCAGCAGTGAAAGACAGGGGGGGGTAAAACTGTTTTTT
TRBV4-3	-	TRBJ1-4	-	CASSQGTQATNEKLFF	TGCGCCAGCAGCCAAGGGACACAAGCAACTAATGAAAAACTGTTTTTT
TRBV20-1	few	TRBJ1-3	TRBD1	CSARPSWDRVDTIYF	TGCAGTGCTAGACCCTCTTGGGACAGGGTTGACACCATATATTTT
TRBV10-2	few	TRBJ1-6	TRBD1	CASVRDRDSPLHF	TGCGCCAGCGTCCGGGACAGGGATTCACCCCTCCACTTT